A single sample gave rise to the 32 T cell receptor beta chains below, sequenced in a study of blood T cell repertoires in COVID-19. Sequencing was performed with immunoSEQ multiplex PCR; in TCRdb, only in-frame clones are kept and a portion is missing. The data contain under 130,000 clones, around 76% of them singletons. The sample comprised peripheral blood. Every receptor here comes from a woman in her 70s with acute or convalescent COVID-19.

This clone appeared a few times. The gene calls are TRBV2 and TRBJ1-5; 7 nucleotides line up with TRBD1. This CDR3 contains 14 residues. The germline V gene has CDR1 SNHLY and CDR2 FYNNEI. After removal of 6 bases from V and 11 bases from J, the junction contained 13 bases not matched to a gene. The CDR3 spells CASRLGTAAGAQHF. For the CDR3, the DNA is TGTGCCAGCAGACTCGGGACAGCCGCTGGGGCCCAGCATTTT.

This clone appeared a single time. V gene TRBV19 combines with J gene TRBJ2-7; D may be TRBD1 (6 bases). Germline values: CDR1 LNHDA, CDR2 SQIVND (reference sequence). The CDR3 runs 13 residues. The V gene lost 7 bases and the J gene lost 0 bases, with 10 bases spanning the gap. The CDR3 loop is CASMGDTSYEQYF. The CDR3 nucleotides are TGTGCCAGTATGGGGGACACCTCCTACGAGCAGTACTTC.

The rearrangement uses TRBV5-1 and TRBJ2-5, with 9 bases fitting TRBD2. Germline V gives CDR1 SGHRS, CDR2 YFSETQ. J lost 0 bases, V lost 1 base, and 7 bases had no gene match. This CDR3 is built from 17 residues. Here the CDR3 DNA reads TGCGCCAGCAGCTTGAGGCCAGCGGGGGGCAACCAAGAGACCCAGTACTTC. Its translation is CASSLRPAGGNQETQYF.

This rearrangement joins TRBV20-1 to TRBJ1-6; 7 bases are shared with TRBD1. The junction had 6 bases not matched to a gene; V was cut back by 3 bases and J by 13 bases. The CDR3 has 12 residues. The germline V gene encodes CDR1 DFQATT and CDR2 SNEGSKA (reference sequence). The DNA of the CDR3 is TGCAGTGCTAGTCCCCAGGGGGTTCCCCTCCACTTT. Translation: CSASPQGVPLHF.

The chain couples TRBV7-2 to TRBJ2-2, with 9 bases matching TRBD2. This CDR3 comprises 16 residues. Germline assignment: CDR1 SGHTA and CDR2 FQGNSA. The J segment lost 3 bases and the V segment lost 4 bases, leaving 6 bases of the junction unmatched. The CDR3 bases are TGTGCCAGCAGCTCTGTAGCGGGGGCCTACACCGGGGAGCTGTTTTTT. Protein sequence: CASSSVAGAYTGELFF. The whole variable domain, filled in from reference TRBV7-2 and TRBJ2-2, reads GAGVSQSPSNKVTEKGKDVELRCDPISGHTALYWYRQSLGQGLEFLIYFQGNSAPDKSGLPSDRFSAERTGGSVSTLTIQRTQQEDSAVYLCASSSVAGAYTGELFFGEGSRLTVL.

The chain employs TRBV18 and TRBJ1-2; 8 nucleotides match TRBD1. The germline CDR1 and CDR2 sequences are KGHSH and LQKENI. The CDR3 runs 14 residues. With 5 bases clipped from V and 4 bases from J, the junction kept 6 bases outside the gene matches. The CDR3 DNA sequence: TGTGCCAGCTCAACTGCCGGGACAGGCTATGGCTACACCTTC. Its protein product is CASSTAGTGYGYTF.

The CDR3 reads CASSFGSQSSYNSPLHF. The CDR3 DNA reads as TGTGCCAGCAGCTTCGGGTCGCAGAGCTCCTATAATTCACCCCTCCACTTT. This chain uses TRBV5-6 with TRBJ1-6, with unresolved D. The germline V and J ends were trimmed by 2 bases and 0 bases, with 12 bases remaining between them. The CDR3 has 17 residues. Per the germline V gene, CDR1 is SGHDT and CDR2 is YYEEEE. Full variable domain (missing parts from reference TRBV5-6 and TRBJ1-6): DAGVTQSPTHLIKTRGQQVTLRCSPKSGHDTVSWYQQALGQGPQFIFQYYEEEERQRGNFPDRFSGHQFPNYSSELNVNALLLGDSALYLCASSFGSQSSYNSPLHFGNGTRLTVT.

The CDR3 loop reads CACGTGYTEAFF. In DNA form, the CDR3 reads TGTGCCTGCGGGACAGGATACACTGAAGCTTTCTTT. This sequence joins TRBV30 and TRBJ1-1, with 8 bases fitting TRBD1. The CDR3 consists of 12 residues. Germline trimming cut 6 bases from V and 3 bases from J; bases unmatched to any gene: 3. Germline V gene data show CDR1 as GTSNPN and CDR2 as SVGIG (reference sequence).

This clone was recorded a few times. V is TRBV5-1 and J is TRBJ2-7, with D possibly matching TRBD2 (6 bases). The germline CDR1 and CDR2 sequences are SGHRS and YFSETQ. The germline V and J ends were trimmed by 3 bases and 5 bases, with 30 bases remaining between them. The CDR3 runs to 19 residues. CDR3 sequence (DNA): TGCGCCAGCAGCTCCCCCCCGGCTTCGGGACTCAAGAACAGCCACGAGCAGTACTTC. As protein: CASSSPPASGLKNSHEQYF.

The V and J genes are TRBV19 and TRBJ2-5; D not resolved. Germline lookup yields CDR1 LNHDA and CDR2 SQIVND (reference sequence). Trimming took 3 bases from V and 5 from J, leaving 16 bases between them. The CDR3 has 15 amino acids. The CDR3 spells CASSIFEAPGETQYF. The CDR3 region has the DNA TGTGCCAGTAGTATCTTCGAGGCCCCCGGGGAGACCCAGTACTTC. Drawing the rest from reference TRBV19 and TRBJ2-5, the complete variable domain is DGGITQSPKYLFRKEGQNVTLSCEQNLNHDAMYWYRQDPGQGLRLIYYSQIVNDFQKGDIAEGYSVSREKKESFPLTVTSAQKNPTAFYLCASSIFEAPGETQYFGPGTRLLVL.

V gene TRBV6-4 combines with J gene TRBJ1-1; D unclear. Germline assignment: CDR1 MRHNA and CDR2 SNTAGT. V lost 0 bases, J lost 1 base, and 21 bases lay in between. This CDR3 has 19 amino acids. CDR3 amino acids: CASSDSNRSGMDENTEAFF. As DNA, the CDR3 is TGTGCCAGCAGTGACTCGAACAGAAGTGGCATGGATGAGAACACTGAAGCTTTCTTT.

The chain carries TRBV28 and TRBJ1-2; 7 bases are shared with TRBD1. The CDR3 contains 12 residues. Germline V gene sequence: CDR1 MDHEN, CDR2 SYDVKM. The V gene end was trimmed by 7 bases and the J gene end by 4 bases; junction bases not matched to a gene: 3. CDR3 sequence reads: CASTQGSYGYTF. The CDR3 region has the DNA TGTGCCAGCACACAGGGGAGCTATGGCTACACCTTC.

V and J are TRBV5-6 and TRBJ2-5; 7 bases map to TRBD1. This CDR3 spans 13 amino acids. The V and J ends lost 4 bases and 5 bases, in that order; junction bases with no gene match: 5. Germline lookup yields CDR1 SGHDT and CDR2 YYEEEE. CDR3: CASSPQGVETQYF. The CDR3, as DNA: TGTGCCAGCAGCCCCCAGGGGGTGGAGACCCAGTACTTC.

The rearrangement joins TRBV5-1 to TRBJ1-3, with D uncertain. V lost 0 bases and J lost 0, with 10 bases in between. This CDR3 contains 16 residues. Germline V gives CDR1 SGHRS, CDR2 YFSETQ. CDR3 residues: CASSLGPHSSGNTIYF. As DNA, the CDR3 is TGCGCCAGCAGCTTGGGGCCTCACAGCTCTGGAAACACCATATATTTT.

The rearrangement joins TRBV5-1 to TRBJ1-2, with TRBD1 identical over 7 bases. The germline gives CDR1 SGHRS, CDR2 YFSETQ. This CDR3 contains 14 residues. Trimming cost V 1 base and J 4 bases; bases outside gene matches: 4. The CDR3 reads CASSLRQGPYGYTF. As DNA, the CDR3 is TGCGCCAGCAGCTTGCGACAGGGTCCCTATGGCTACACCTTC.

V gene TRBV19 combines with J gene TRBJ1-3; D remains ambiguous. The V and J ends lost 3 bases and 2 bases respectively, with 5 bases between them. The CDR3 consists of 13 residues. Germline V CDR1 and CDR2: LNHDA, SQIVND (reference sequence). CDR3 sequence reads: CASSMRTGNTIYF. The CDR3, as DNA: TGTGCCAGTAGTATGAGGACTGGAAACACCATATATTTT.

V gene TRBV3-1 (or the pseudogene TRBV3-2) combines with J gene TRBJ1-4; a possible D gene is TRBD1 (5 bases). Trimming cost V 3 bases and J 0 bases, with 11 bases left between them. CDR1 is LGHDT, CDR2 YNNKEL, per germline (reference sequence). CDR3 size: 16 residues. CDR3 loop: CASSHRVTATNEKLFF. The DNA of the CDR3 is TGTGCCAGCAGCCACAGGGTAACCGCAACTAATGAAAAACTGTTTTTT.

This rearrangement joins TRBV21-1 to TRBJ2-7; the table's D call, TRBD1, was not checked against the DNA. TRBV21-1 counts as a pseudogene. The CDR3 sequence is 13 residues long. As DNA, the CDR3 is TGTGCCAGCAGCAAAAAAGGGGGCCACGAGCAGTACTTC. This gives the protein CASSKKGGHEQYF.

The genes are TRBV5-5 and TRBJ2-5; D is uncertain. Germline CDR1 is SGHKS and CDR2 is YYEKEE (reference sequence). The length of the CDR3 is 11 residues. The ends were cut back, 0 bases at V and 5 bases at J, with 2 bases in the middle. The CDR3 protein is CASSLAETQYF. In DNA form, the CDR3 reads TGTGCCAGCAGCTTGGCGGAGACCCAGTACTTC.

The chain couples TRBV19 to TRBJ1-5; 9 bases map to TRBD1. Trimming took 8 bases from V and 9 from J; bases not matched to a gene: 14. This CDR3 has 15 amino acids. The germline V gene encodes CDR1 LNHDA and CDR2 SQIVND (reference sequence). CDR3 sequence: CASSFDRGVQSPQHF. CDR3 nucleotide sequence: TGTGCCAGTTCATTCGACAGGGGGGTTCAGTCGCCCCAGCATTTT.

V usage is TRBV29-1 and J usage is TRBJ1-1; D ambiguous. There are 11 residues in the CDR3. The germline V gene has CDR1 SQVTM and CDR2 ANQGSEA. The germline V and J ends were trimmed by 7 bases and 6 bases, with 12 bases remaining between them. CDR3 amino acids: CSASGVAEAFF. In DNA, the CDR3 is TGCAGCGCTTCCGGGGTGGCTGAAGCTTTCTTT.

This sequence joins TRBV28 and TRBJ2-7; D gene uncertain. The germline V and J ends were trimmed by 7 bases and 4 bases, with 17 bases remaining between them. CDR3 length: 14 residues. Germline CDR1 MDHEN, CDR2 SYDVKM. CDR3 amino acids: CASTTVYDRYEQYF. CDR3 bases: TGTGCCAGCACCACAGTTTATGATCGGTACGAGCAGTACTTC.

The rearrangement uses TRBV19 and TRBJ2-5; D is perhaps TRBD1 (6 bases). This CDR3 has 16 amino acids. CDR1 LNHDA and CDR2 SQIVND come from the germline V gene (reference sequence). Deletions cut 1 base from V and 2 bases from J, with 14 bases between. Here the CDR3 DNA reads TGTGCCAGTAGTATAGGTGGCAGGGGTAAACAAGAGACCCAGTACTTC. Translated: CASSIGGRGKQETQYF.

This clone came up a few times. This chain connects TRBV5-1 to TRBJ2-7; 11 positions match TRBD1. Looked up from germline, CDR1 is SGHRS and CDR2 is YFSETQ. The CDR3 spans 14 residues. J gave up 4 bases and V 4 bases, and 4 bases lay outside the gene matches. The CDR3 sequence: CASSGQGASYEQYF. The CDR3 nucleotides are TGCGCCAGCAGCGGACAGGGGGCATCGTACGAGCAGTACTTC.

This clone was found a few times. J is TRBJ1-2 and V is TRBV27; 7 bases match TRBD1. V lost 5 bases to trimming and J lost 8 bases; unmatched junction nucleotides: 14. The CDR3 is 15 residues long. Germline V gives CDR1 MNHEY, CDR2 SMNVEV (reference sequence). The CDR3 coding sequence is TGTGCCAGCAGTCCCTTTTCCGGAGACAGGGCCGGCTACACCTTC. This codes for CASSPFSGDRAGYTF.

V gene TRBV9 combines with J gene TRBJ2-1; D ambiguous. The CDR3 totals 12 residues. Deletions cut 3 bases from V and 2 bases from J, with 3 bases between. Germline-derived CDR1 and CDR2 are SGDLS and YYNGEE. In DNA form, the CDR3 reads TGTGCCAGCAGCGCCGCCTACAATGAGCAGTTCTTC. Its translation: CASSAAYNEQFF.

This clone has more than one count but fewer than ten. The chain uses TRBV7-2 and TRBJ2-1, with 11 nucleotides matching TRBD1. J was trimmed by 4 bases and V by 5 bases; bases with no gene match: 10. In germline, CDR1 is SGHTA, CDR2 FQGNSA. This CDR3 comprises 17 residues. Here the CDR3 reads CASSPMRDRGKYNEQFF. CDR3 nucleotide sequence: TGTGCCAGCAGCCCAATGCGGGACAGGGGGAAGTACAATGAGCAGTTCTTC. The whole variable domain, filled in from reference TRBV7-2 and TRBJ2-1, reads GAGVSQSPSNKVTEKGKDVELRCDPISGHTALYWYRQSLGQGLEFLIYFQGNSAPDKSGLPSDRFSAERTGGSVSTLTIQRTQQEDSAVYLCASSPMRDRGKYNEQFFGPGTRLTVL.

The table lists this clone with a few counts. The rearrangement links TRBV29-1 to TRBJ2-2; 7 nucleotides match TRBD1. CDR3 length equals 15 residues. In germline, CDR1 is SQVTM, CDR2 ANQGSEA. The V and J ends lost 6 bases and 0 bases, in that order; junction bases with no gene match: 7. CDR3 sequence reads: CSVLNRGSNTGELFF. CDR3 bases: TGCAGCGTCTTGAACAGGGGTTCGAACACCGGGGAGCTGTTTTTT.

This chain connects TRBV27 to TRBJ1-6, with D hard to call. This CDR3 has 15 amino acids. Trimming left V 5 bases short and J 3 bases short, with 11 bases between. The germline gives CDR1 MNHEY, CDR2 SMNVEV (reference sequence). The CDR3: CASSGRGYYNSPLHF. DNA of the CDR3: TGTGCCAGCAGTGGCAGAGGTTACTATAATTCACCCCTCCACTTT.

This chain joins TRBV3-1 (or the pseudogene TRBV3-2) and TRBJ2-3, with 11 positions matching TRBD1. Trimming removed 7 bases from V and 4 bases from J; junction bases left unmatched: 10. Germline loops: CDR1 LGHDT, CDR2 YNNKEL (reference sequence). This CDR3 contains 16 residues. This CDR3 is CASNRAGTGGPDTQYF. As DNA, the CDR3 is TGTGCCAGCAACCGTGCCGGGACAGGGGGTCCAGATACGCAGTATTTT.

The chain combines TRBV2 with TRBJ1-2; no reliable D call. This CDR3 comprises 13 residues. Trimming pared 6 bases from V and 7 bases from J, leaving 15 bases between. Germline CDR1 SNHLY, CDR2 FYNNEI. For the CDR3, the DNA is TGTGCCAGCAGCTCAACGGGTTTTTCTGGCTACACCTTC. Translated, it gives CASSSTGFSGYTF.

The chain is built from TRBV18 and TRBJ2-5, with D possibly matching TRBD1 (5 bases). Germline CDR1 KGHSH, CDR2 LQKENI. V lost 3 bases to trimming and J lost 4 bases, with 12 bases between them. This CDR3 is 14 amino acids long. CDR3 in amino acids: CASSPAGLGETQYF. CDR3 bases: TGTGCCAGCTCACCGGCAGGGTTAGGAGAGACCCAGTACTTC.